The TCR beta chain described here comes from a study of chemoradiotherapy in HPV16-positive cancers. Findings of the study overall: Candidate HPV-specific clones and E7-related TCR motifs grew in tumor during treatment.

Points on this clone: What it binds is unknown.

The CDR3 contains 21 residues. V lost 0 bases and J lost 4; bases outside the gene matches: 13. Repeated repertoire sampling spanned the course of chemoradiotherapy. Sequencing was performed with immunoSEQ multiplex PCR; in TCRdb, only in-frame clones are kept and a portion is missing. The sample lists roughly 5,200 clones; roughly three quarters were seen once. This chain uses TRBV23-1 with TRBJ2-2; 14 nucleotides line up with TRBD2. TRBV23-1 is placed among ORFs of uncertain function. The origin of this receptor is a human donor with HPV-associated anogenital cancer. The sequencing used tumor tissue, collected from a patient who underwent chemoradiotherapy. The CDR3 reads CASSQSRCGLAGGSITGELFF. The CDR3 nucleotides read TGCGCCAGCAGTCAATCTCGTTGCGGACTAGCGGGGGGCTCGATCACCGGGGAGCTGTTTTTT.